This T cell receptor beta chain was found in a study of technical replicates of blood from several donors. From germline, CDR1 is SGHVS and CDR2 FNYEAQ. Trimming took off 5 bases at V and 2 bases at J, with 19 bases between the two ends. This CDR3 has 16 amino acids. Assay used: immunoSEQ multiplex PCR; TCRdb lists only in-frame clones, some missing. This table has some 93,000 clones, approximately 95% appearing once. The sequence derives from a human donor in good health. The V call is TRBV7-6, the J call TRBJ2-7, with D tentatively TRBD2 (6 bases). The sequencing input was T cells isolated from PBMCs. CDR3 in amino acids: CASSRDSPGLTYEQYF. The CDR3, as DNA: TGTGCCAGCAGCCGGGACTCTCCTGGATTAACCTACGAGCAGTACTTC.